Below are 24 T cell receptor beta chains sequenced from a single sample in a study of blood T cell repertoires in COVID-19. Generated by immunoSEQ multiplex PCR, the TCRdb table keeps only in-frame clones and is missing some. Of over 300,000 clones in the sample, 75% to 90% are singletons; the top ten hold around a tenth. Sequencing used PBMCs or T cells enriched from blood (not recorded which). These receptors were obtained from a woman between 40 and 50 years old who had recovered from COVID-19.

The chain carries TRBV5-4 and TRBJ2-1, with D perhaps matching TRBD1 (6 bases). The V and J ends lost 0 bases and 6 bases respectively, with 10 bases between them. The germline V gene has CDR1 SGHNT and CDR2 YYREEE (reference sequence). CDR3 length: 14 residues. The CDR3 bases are TGTGCCAGCAGCTTGGATCCCAGGGGCAATGAGCAGTTCTTC. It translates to CASSLDPRGNEQFF. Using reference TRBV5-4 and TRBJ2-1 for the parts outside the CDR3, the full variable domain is ETGVTQSPTHLIKTRGQQVTLRCSSQSGHNTVSWYQQALGQGPQFIFQYYREEENGRGNFPPRFSGLQFPNYSSELNVNALELDDSALYLCASSLDPRGNEQFFGPGTRLTVL.

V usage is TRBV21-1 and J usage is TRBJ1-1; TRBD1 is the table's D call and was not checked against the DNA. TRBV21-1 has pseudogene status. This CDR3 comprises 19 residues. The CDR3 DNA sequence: TGTGCCAGCAGCAAAGGAGGGTTGAAAATTGGGGGCCTGAGCACTGAAGCTTTCTTT. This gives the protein CASSKGGLKIGGLSTEAFF.

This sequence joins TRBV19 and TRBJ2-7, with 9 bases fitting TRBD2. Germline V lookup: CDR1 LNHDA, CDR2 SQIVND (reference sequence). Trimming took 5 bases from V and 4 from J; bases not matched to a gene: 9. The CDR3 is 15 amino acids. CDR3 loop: CASSAPGLAVYEQYF. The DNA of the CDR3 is TGTGCCAGTAGTGCCCCGGGACTAGCTGTATACGAGCAGTACTTC. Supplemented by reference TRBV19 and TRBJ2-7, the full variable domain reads DGGITQSPKYLFRKEGQNVTLSCEQNLNHDAMYWYRQDPGQGLRLIYYSQIVNDFQKGDIAEGYSVSREKKESFPLTVTSAQKNPTAFYLCASSAPGLAVYEQYFGPGTRLTVT.

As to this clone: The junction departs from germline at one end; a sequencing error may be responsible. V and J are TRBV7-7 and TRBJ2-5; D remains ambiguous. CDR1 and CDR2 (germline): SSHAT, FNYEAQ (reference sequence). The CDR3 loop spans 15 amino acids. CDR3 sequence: CASSLDQQPQETQYF. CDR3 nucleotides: TGTGCTAGCAGCTTAGACCAACAACCCCAAGAGACCCAGTACTTC.

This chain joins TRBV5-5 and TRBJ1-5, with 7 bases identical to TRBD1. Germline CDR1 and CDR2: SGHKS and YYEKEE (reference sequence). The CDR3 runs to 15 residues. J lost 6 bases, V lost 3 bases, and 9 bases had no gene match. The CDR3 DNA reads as TGTGCCAGCAGCTGGTCTGACAGGGTAGGTCAGCCCCAGCATTTT. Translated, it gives CASSWSDRVGQPQHF.

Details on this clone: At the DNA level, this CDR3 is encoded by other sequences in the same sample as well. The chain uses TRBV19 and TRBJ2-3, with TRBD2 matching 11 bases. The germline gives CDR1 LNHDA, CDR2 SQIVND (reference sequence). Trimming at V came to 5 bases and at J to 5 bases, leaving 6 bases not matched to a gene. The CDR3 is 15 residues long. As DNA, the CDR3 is TGTGCCAGTAGTCCCCTAGCGGGAGGTGAAGATACGCAGTATTTT. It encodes CASSPLAGGEDTQYF.

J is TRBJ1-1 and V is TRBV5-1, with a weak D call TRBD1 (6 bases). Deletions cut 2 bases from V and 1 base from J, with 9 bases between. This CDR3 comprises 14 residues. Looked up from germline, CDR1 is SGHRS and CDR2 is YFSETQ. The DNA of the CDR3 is TGCGCCAGCAGCTTCGGGACAACGAACACTGAAGCTTTCTTT. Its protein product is CASSFGTTNTEAFF.

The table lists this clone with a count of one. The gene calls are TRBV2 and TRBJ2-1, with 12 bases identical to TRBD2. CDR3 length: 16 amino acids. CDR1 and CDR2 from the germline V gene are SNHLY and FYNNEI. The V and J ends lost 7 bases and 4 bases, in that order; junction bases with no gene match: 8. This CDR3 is CASTASGRGVYNEQFF. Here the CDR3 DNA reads TGTGCCAGCACAGCTAGCGGGAGGGGTGTATACAATGAGCAGTTCTTC.

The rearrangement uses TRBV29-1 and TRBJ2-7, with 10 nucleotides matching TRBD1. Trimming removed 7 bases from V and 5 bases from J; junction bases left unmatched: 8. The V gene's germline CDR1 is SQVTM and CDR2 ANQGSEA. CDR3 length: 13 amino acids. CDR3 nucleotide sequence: TGCAGCGCCGAGGGGGACAGGGGCCACGAGCAGTACTTC. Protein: CSAEGDRGHEQYF.

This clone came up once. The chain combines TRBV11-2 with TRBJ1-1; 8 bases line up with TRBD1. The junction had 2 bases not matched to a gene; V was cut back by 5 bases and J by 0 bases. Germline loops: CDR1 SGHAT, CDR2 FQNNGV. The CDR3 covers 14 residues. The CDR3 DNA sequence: TGTGCCAGCAGCACGACAGGGGTGAACACTGAAGCTTTCTTT. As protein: CASSTTGVNTEAFF.

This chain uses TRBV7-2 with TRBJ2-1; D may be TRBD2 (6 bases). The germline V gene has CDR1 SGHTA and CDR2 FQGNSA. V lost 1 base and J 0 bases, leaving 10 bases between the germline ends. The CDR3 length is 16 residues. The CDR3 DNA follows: TGTGCCAGCAGCTTAGAGGCGGGGTTCTCCTACAATGAGCAGTTCTTC. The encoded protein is CASSLEAGFSYNEQFF.

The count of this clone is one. The CDR3 is CASSSPIRDSSYEQYF. The CDR3 DNA reads TGTGCCAGTAGCAGTCCCATCCGGGACAGCTCCTACGAGCAGTACTTC. The chain joins TRBV28 to TRBJ2-7, with 7 bases matching TRBD1. V shed 9 bases and J 0 bases; nucleotides not matched to a gene: 14. The CDR3 has 16 residues. CDR1 is MDHEN and CDR2 is SYDVKM in the germline V gene.

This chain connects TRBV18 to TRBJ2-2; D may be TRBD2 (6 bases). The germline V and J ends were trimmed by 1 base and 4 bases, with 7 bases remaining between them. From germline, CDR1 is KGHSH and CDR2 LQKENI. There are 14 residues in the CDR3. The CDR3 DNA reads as TGTGCCAGCTCACCACAGGGAGGCACCGGGGAGCTGTTTTTT. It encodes CASSPQGGTGELFF.

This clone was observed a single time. CDR3 sequence reads: CASSLRSSGDRTDTQYF. Written as DNA, the CDR3 is TGTGCCAGCAGCCTCCGCTCTAGCGGGGACCGCACAGATACGCAGTATTTT. V gene TRBV3-1 (or the pseudogene TRBV3-2) combines with J gene TRBJ2-3, with 9 bases fitting TRBD2. J lost 1 base, V lost 4 bases, and 9 bases had no gene match. Germline assignment: CDR1 LGHDT and CDR2 YNNKEL (reference sequence). The CDR3 extends over 17 amino acids.

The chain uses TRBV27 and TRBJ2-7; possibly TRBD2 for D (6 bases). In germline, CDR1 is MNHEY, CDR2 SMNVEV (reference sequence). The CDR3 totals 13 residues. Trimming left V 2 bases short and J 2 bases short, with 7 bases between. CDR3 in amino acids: CASSLAGPYEQYF. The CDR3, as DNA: TGTGCCAGCAGTTTAGCGGGGCCCTACGAGCAGTACTTC.

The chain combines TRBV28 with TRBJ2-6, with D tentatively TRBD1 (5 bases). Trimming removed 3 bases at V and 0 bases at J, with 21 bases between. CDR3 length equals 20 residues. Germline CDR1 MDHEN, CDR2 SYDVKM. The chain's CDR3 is CASSFGSPAQARSGANVLTF. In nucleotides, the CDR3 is TGTGCCAGCAGTTTCGGTTCCCCAGCACAGGCCCGCTCTGGGGCCAACGTCCTGACTTTC.

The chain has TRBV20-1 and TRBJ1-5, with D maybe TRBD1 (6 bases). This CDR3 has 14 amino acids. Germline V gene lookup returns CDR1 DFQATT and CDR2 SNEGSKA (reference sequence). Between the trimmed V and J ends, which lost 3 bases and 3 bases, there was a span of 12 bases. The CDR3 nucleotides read TGCAGTGCTAGTAAGACAGGTAACAATCAGCCCCAGCATTTT. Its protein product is CSASKTGNNQPQHF.

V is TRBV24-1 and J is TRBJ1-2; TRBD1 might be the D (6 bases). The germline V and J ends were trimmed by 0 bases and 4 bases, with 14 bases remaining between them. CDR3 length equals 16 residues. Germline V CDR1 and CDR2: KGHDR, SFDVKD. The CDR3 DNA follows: TGTGCCACCAGTGATTTGCCTTTGACAGGCGTCTATGGCTACACCTTC. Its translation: CATSDLPLTGVYGYTF.

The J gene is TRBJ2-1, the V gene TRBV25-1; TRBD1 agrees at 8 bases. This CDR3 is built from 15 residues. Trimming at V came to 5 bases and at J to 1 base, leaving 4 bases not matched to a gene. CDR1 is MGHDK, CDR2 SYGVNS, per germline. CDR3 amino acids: CASSLTGASYNEQFF. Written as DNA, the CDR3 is TGTGCCAGCAGTTTGACAGGGGCGTCCTACAATGAGCAGTTCTTC.

CDR3 coding DNA: TGTGCCAGCAGTGAAGTCCCTAGCGGCAGACCCTACAATGAGCAGTTCTTC. Translating it yields CASSEVPSGRPYNEQFF. The V gene is TRBV2, the J gene TRBJ2-1; 7 bases agree with TRBD2. CDR3 length: 17 residues. Germline V gene lookup returns CDR1 SNHLY and CDR2 FYNNEI. The trim removed 1 base at V and 2 bases at J, leaving 8 bases unmatched.

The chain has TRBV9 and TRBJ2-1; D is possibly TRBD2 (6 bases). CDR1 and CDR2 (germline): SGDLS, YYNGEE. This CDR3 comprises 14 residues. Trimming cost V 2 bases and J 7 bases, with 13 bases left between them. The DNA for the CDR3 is TGTGCCAGCAGCGTTTCTAGCGTCGGGAATGAGCAGTTCTTC. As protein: CASSVSSVGNEQFF.

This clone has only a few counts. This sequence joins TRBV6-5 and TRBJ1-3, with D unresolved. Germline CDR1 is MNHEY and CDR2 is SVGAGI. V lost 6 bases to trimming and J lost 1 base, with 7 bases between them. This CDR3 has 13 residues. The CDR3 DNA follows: TGTGCCAGCAGGTCGAGTTCTGGAAACACCATATATTTT. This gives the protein CASRSSSGNTIYF.

The CDR3 reads CASSPLTDFSGNTIYF. In DNA, the CDR3 is TGTGCCAGCTCACCGTTGACGGACTTCTCTGGAAACACCATATATTTT. The chain couples TRBV18 to TRBJ1-3; unclear D gene. The CDR3 length is 16 residues. Trimming removed 3 bases from V and 0 bases from J, with 12 bases in between. The V gene's germline CDR1 is KGHSH and CDR2 LQKENI. The full variable domain, its missing parts supplied by reference TRBV18 and TRBJ1-3, is NAGVMQNPRHLVRRRGQEARLRCSPMKGHSHVYWYRQLPEEGLKFMVYLQKENIIDESGMPKERFSAEFPKEGPSILRIQQVVRGDSAAYFCASSPLTDFSGNTIYFGEGSWLTVV.

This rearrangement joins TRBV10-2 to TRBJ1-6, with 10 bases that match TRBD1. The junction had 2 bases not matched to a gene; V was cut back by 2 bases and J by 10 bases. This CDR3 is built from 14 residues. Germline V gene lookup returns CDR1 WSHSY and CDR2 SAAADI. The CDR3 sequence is CASSEDRGRSPLHF. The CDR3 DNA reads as TGCGCCAGCAGTGAGGACAGGGGGCGGTCACCCCTCCACTTT.